This record covers a single TCR beta chain. Antigen unknown. Trimming took 0 bases from V and 1 from J, leaving 14 bases between them. Germline lookup yields CDR1 SGHRS and CDR2 YFSETQ. The CDR3 has 17 amino acids. PCR amplification relied on 60 Vbeta primers (plus 13 Jbeta primers). Here immunoSEQ multiplex PCR was the method, and the copy in TCRdb shows in-frame clones only, minus some. Its listing shows 75,000 to 85,000 clones. The data originate from a study of cytomegalovirus exposure and HLA in healthy donors. Study-wide results and caveats: In a later analysis, TCR association rates varied by HLA locus: DRB1 most, HLA-C fewest.

The specimen was PBMCs. The genes are TRBV5-1 and TRBJ2-1; D remains unclear. The sequence derives from a man aged 45-65 years in good health and CMV-seronegative. The CDR3: CASSLGLSVKSYNEQFF. In nucleotides, the CDR3 is TGCGCCAGCAGCTTGGGTCTGTCGGTCAAATCCTACAATGAGCAGTTCTTC. Complete variable domain (other parts from reference TRBV5-1 and TRBJ2-1): KAGVTQTPRYLIKTRGQQVTLSCSPISGHRSVSWYQQTPGQGLQFLFEYFSETQRNKGNFPGRFSGRQFSNSRSEMNVSTLELGDSALYLCASSLGLSVKSYNEQFFGPGTRLTVL.